This T cell receptor (beta chain) was identified during a study of human T cells and chemical hapten exposure. At the level of the study: Throughout the approximately 24-week study, diphenylcyclopropenone was applied weekly to the patients' scalps. Patches with 0.01% DPC went on the upper back, and the tests were read at 6 days.

A word on this clonotype: Its specificity is not known.

Study-wide findings and caveats: A positive correlation with patch test score was found for PT1 expanded TCR counts.

The CDR3 is made up of 14 amino acids. Germline V gives CDR1 DFQATT, CDR2 SNEGSKA (reference sequence). V dropped 3 bases and J dropped 9; count of bases not matched to a gene: 8. What the library attached to individual cDNA molecules were unique molecular identifiers. Each CDR3 protein is one row after TCRdb ran MiXCR on the RACE reads. Here the sample spans fewer than 100,000 distinct CDR3 sequences, 9.5% to 15% being singletons. The time point denotes: patch test 1, 2 weeks after DPC sensitization. Indicated treatment: therapeutic diphenylcyclopropenone sensitization with weekly scalp DPC. The rearrangement uses TRBV20-1 and TRBJ2-1; TRBD1 matches 10 bases. This sequence originates from a woman aged 40 to 55 with alopecia areata. Some clones in this sample may be carry-over from other donors' samples. The sample consisted of whole blood, taken in connection with sensitization to the hapten diphenylcyclopropenone (DPC). CDR3 sequence reads: CSASSGTGASEQFF. The CDR3 nucleotides read TGCAGTGCTAGCTCCGGGACAGGGGCAAGTGAGCAGTTCTTC.